This T cell receptor beta chain was captured by sequencing in a study of spatial heterogeneity in lung cancer. About the study: Fewer alpha-chain than beta-chain sequences were consistently detected. As counted in raw reads, each unique TCR and UMI combination appeared more than ten times on average. Findings and caveats of the study: Among blood samples, ubiquitous expanded tumor TCRs appeared more at resection than at follow-up.

Time point indicated: sample taken at primary tumor resection. Researchers sequenced whole RNA taken from tumor, nontumor lung or frozen PBMC without sorting. TCR cDNA molecules each carried a unique molecular identifier. TCRdb re-called the 5' RACE reads with MiXCR, one entry per CDR3 protein. The sample includes 50,000 to 65,000 distinct CDR3 sequences, roughly 7.9% of them seen just once. This clonotype was counted between two and nine times. Its specificity is not known. This TCR derives from a female donor with early-stage non-small cell lung cancer. Material: PBMCs, obtained at surgery.

CDR3 protein: CASSLLGQGASPLHF. CDR3 DNA: TGTGCCAGCAGTTTACTGGGACAGGGGGCATCACCCCTCCACTTT. The chain combines TRBV27 with TRBJ1-6, with TRBD1 matching over 12 bases. The CDR3 has 15 amino acids. V gave up 2 bases and J gave up 10 bases; unmatched junction bases: 3. The germline gives CDR1 MNHEY, CDR2 SMNVEV (reference sequence).